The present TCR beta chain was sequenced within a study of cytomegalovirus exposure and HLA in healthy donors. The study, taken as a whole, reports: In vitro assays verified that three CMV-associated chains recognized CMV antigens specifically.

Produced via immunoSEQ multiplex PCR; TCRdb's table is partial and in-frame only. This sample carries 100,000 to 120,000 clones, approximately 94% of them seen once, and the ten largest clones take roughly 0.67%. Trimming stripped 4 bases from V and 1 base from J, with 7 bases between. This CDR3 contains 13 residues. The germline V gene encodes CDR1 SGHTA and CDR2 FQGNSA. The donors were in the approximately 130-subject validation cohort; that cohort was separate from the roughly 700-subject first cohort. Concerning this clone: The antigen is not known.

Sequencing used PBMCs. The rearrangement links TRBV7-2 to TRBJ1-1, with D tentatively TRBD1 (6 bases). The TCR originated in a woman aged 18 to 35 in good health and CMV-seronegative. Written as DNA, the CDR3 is TGTGCCAGCAGCTCGGGACAGAACACTGAAGCTTTCTTT. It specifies CASSSGQNTEAFF. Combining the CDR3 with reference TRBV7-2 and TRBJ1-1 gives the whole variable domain GAGVSQSPSNKVTEKGKDVELRCDPISGHTALYWYRQSLGQGLEFLIYFQGNSAPDKSGLPSDRFSAERTGGSVSTLTIQRTQQEDSAVYLCASSSGQNTEAFFGQGTRLTVV.